This paragraph reports one T cell receptor beta chain. At one boundary the junction diverges from the germline segment, which might be a read error. The source of the sample is a study of blood T cell repertoires in COVID-19. In the study overall: The United States, Italy and Spain provided the acute and convalescent COVID-19 samples.

The CDR3 has 19 amino acids. CDR1 SGHRS and CDR2 YFSETQ come from the germline V gene. Source study methods: Estimated nucleated cell counts came from reference gene primer amplification. TCRdb's table, derived via immunoSEQ multiplex PCR, lists solely in-frame clones and lacks some. The V and J calls and clone size are taken from that table; D and trimming were inferred from the DNA. The sample consists of 300,000 or so clones, 90% of them appearing once. Seattle researchers signed up patients amid active infection and tracked them longitudinally. This chain links TRBV5-1 with TRBJ2-1; 13 positions agree with TRBD2. Specimen: peripheral blood. The receptor comes from a young woman with COVID-19, enrolled during active disease. CDR3 region: CASSSPGTSGTESYNEQFF. The CDR3 DNA reads as TGTGCCAGCAGCTCCCCCGGGACTAGCGGGACCGAATCCTACAATGAGCAGTTCTTC.